The 28 T cell receptor beta chains below were found in one sample sequenced in a study of blood T cell repertoires in COVID-19. Clones were sequenced by immunoSEQ multiplex PCR, and TCRdb holds only the in-frame ones, with some missing. The table includes tens of thousands of clones, around 91% detected once. Sequencing was done on a sample of peripheral blood. These receptors all stem from a man aged 50 to 60 with acute or convalescent COVID-19.

The chain employs TRBV7-6 and TRBJ2-3; D uncertain. V was pared by 4 bases and J by 2 bases, with 4 bases between. The CDR3 length is 12 residues. Germline V gives CDR1 SGHVS, CDR2 FNYEAQ. The CDR3 coding sequence is TGTGCCAGCAGCTCTAACACAGATACGCAGTATTTT. Protein sequence: CASSSNTDTQYF.

CDR3 amino acids: CASSPGTAYGYTF. The CDR3 DNA is TGTGCCAGCTCACCCGGGACAGCCTATGGCTACACCTTC. This rearrangement joins TRBV18 to TRBJ1-2; TRBD1 matches 7 bases. The CDR3 contains 13 residues. Trimming cost V 3 bases and J 4 bases; bases outside gene matches: 2. The germline V gene has CDR1 KGHSH and CDR2 LQKENI.

The chain is built from TRBV19 and TRBJ1-3; D unresolved. Germline CDR1 is LNHDA and CDR2 is SQIVND (reference sequence). The CDR3 runs 15 residues. V lost 5 bases and J lost 0, with 11 bases in between. The DNA for the CDR3 is TGTGCCAGTAGTCCCCGCCGAGTCTCTGGAAACACCATATATTTT. As protein: CASSPRRVSGNTIYF. Filled out from reference TRBV19 and TRBJ1-3, the complete variable domain reads DGGITQSPKYLFRKEGQNVTLSCEQNLNHDAMYWYRQDPGQGLRLIYYSQIVNDFQKGDIAEGYSVSREKKESFPLTVTSAQKNPTAFYLCASSPRRVSGNTIYFGEGSWLTVV.

This clone has a single count. The gene calls are TRBV3-1 (or the pseudogene TRBV3-2) and TRBJ2-7, with 9 bases lining up with TRBD2. Trimming cost V 1 base and J 2 bases; bases outside gene matches: 9. The CDR3 has 17 amino acids. Germline V gene lookup returns CDR1 LGHDT and CDR2 YNNKEL (reference sequence). The CDR3 sequence is CASSQATSGRRPYEQYF. The CDR3 region has the DNA TGTGCCAGCAGCCAAGCGACTAGCGGAAGACGCCCCTACGAGCAGTACTTC.

The chain's CDR3 is CASTLAGVRTGELFF. The CDR3 DNA follows: TGTGCCAGTACGCTAGCGGGAGTACGGACCGGGGAGCTGTTTTTT. V gene TRBV19 combines with J gene TRBJ2-2; 10 bases agree with TRBD2. CDR1 is LNHDA, CDR2 SQIVND, per germline (reference sequence). The CDR3 contains 15 residues. V lost 7 bases to trimming and J lost 5 bases; unmatched junction nucleotides: 7.

The genes are TRBV3-1 (or the pseudogene TRBV3-2) and TRBJ2-3, with 7 positions matching TRBD2. This CDR3 has 15 residues. Germline lookup yields CDR1 LGHDT and CDR2 YNNKEL (reference sequence). Trimming at V came to 4 bases and at J to 6 bases, leaving 10 bases not matched to a gene. CDR3 sequence (DNA): TGTGCCAGCAGCCCGTCTGGGCGGGAGCTGGATACGCAGTATTTT. Residues: CASSPSGRELDTQYF.

This chain joins TRBV5-1 and TRBJ2-5; the D is unclear. The germline V gene encodes CDR1 SGHRS and CDR2 YFSETQ. The CDR3 has 14 residues. V lost 2 bases, J lost 7 bases, and 15 bases lay in between. CDR3 DNA sequence: TGCGCCAGCAGCTTTGAGACTGGCCGGCCGACCCAGTACTTC. Protein: CASSFETGRPTQYF.

V gene TRBV15 combines with J gene TRBJ2-1, with 11 bases that match TRBD2. Losses at the gene ends were 5 bases for V and 7 bases for J; bases not matched to a gene: 13. Germline V CDR1 and CDR2: LNHNV, YYDKDF (reference sequence). The CDR3 contains 17 residues. For the CDR3, the DNA is TGTGCCACCAGCCGAAAGCCCCGACTAGCGGGGACGAATGAGCAGTTCTTC. Translation gives CATSRKPRLAGTNEQFF.

The J gene is TRBJ2-2, the V gene TRBV2, with 12 bases that match TRBD1. Germline-derived CDR1 and CDR2 are SNHLY and FYNNEI. With V trimmed by 5 bases and J by 7 bases, 8 bases remained unmatched. This CDR3 contains 16 residues. CDR3 protein: CASSYGTGGGDGELFF. For the CDR3, the DNA is TGTGCCAGCAGTTATGGGACAGGGGGCGGGGACGGGGAGCTGTTTTTT.

V usage is TRBV13 and J usage is TRBJ2-4; D is possibly TRBD2 (5 bases). V gave up 5 bases and J gave up 1 base, with 12 bases separating them. This CDR3 region has 15 residues. CDR1 and CDR2 from the germline V gene are PRHDT and FYEKMQ (reference sequence). This CDR3 is CASSHLAGAKNIQYF. In DNA, the CDR3 is TGTGCCAGCAGCCACCTAGCTGGGGCCAAAAACATTCAGTACTTC.

The chain has TRBV5-1 and TRBJ2-1; 10 bases line up with TRBD2. The CDR3 contains 19 residues. In germline, CDR1 is SGHRS, CDR2 YFSETQ. V shed 0 bases, J shed 0 bases, and the junction held 9 bases outside the gene matches. This CDR3 reads CASSLVSSGSPSSYNEQFF. CDR3 nucleotides: TGCGCCAGCAGCTTGGTGTCTAGCGGGAGCCCGAGCTCCTACAATGAGCAGTTCTTC.

This chain uses TRBV10-3 with TRBJ1-2; D possibly corresponds to TRBD1 (5 bases). Germline lookup yields CDR1 ENHRY and CDR2 SYGVKD. There are 14 residues in the CDR3. Trimming stripped 7 bases from V and 6 bases from J, with 18 bases between. CDR3 sequence (DNA): TGTGCCATCAAAACTCAGGACATCGTCCATGGCTACACCTTC. Its translation: CAIKTQDIVHGYTF.

This rearrangement joins TRBV24-1 to TRBJ2-5; tentative D call: TRBD2 (5 bases). The CDR3 loop spans 12 amino acids. Germline V gene lookup returns CDR1 KGHDR and CDR2 SFDVKD. The V end was cut by 9 bases, the J end by 4 bases, with 11 bases between. The CDR3 DNA reads TGTGCCACCCCCGGGATGACAGAGACCCAGTACTTC. Its protein is CATPGMTETQYF.

The V and J genes are TRBV14 and TRBJ2-1; the match to TRBD2 covers 13 bases. The CDR3 sequence is 22 residues long. Looked up from germline, CDR1 is SGHDN and CDR2 is FVKESK. Trimming cost V 0 bases and J 3 bases; bases outside gene matches: 17. The CDR3 is CASSQDFGLAGVFGSGYNEQFF. For the CDR3, the DNA is TGTGCCAGCAGCCAAGATTTCGGACTAGCGGGAGTTTTCGGCAGCGGCTACAATGAGCAGTTCTTC.

The chain has TRBV7-9 and TRBJ1-2; no definite D call. With 0 bases removed from V and 2 bases from J, the gap between germline ends came to 4 bases. The length of the CDR3 is 13 residues. In germline, CDR1 is SEHNR, CDR2 FQNEAQ (reference sequence). The CDR3 spells CASSLAQNYGYTF. CDR3 nucleotide sequence: TGTGCCAGCAGCTTAGCACAGAACTATGGCTACACCTTC.

The chain links TRBV5-6 to TRBJ2-7; 7 bases agree with TRBD1. This CDR3 spans 14 amino acids. Trimming took 0 bases from V and 4 from J; bases not matched to a gene: 4. CDR1 and CDR2 from the germline V gene are SGHDT and YYEEEE. The chain's CDR3 is CASSLGTGWYEQYF. CDR3 nucleotide sequence: TGTGCCAGCAGCTTGGGGACAGGATGGTACGAGCAGTACTTC.

Only one count was recorded for this clone. The rearrangement joins TRBV29-1 to TRBJ2-5, with a weak D call TRBD1 (5 bases). CDR3 length: 13 residues. Germline V lookup: CDR1 SQVTM, CDR2 ANQGSEA. The germline V and J ends were trimmed by 6 bases and 4 bases, with 15 bases remaining between them. CDR3 sequence reads: CSVLQQGRETQYF. CDR3 bases: TGCAGCGTATTGCAGCAGGGTCGAGAGACCCAGTACTTC.

The chain links TRBV18 to TRBJ1-1; tentatively, D is TRBD1 (6 bases). With 5 bases removed from V and 1 base from J, the gap between germline ends came to 17 bases. Germline CDR1 is KGHSH and CDR2 is LQKENI. The CDR3 contains 16 residues. CDR3 sequence: CASSKGIRGPNTEAFF. CDR3 coding DNA: TGTGCCAGCTCAAAAGGGATCAGGGGACCGAACACTGAAGCTTTCTTT.

The rearrangement uses TRBV7-9 and TRBJ1-2, with D perhaps matching TRBD1 (5 bases). The CDR3 is made up of 12 amino acids. The germline CDR1 and CDR2 sequences are SEHNR and FQNEAQ (reference sequence). With 4 bases removed from V and 9 bases from J, the gap between germline ends came to 12 bases. The CDR3 region is CASSSTGGSYTF. The DNA of the CDR3 is TGTGCCAGCAGCTCCACGGGGGGAAGCTACACCTTC.

The genes are TRBV2 and TRBJ2-7, with 13 bases aligning to TRBD2. V lost 3 bases and J lost 2; bases outside the gene matches: 1. Germline assignment: CDR1 SNHLY and CDR2 FYNNEI. The CDR3 extends over 15 amino acids. The CDR3 DNA follows: TGTGCCAGCAGTGAGACTAGCGGGAGGACCTACGAGCAGTACTTC. It encodes CASSETSGRTYEQYF.

The rearrangement links TRBV12-3 or TRBV12-4 to TRBJ2-5; D uncertain. This CDR3 spans 13 amino acids. V lost 3 bases and J lost 2, with 7 bases in between. The CDR3 bases are TGTGCCAGCAGTTTTTACTCTCAAGAGACCCAGTACTTC. It specifies CASSFYSQETQYF.

The V gene is TRBV2, the J gene TRBJ2-3; a weak D match, TRBD1 (5 bases). The length of the CDR3 is 17 residues. V gave up 1 base and J gave up 3 bases, with 17 bases separating them. Germline lookup yields CDR1 SNHLY and CDR2 FYNNEI. This CDR3 is CASSEVTDTLGTDTQYF. The DNA of the CDR3 is TGTGCCAGCAGTGAAGTCACGGACACCCTAGGGACAGATACGCAGTATTTT. The variable domain in full, completed from reference TRBV2 and TRBJ2-3, reads EPEVTQTPSHQVTQMGQEVILRCVPISNHLYFYWYRQILGQKVEFLVSFYNNEISEKSEIFDDQFSVERPDGSNFTLKIRSTKLEDSAMYFCASSEVTDTLGTDTQYFGPGTRLTVL.

This chain links TRBV18 with TRBJ2-1; no firm D call. From germline, CDR1 is KGHSH and CDR2 LQKENI. Trimming shortened V by 0 bases and J by 7 bases, and 10 bases separated the two germline ends. This CDR3 is built from 14 residues. DNA for the CDR3: TGTGCCAGCTCACCACCGACCCAGAGGAATGAGCAGTTCTTC. Its protein is CASSPPTQRNEQFF. Based on the CDR3 plus reference TRBV18 and TRBJ2-1, the full variable domain is NAGVMQNPRHLVRRRGQEARLRCSPMKGHSHVYWYRQLPEEGLKFMVYLQKENIIDESGMPKERFSAEFPKEGPSILRIQQVVRGDSAAYFCASSPPTQRNEQFFGPGTRLTVL.

The rearrangement links TRBV2 to TRBJ2-1; TRBD2 aligns across 12 bases. Germline CDR1 SNHLY, CDR2 FYNNEI. This CDR3 region has 15 residues. V was clipped by 7 bases and J by 9 bases; unmatched bases: 10. The CDR3 DNA is TGTGCCAGCACCCCGACTAGCGGGAGTGCTGGTGAGCAGTTCTTC. Its translation is CASTPTSGSAGEQFF.

This clone is a singleton in its sample. J is TRBJ2-2 and V is TRBV6-5, with 8 bases aligning to TRBD2. The junction had 2 bases not matched to a gene; V was cut back by 6 bases and J by 2 bases. The CDR3 totals 14 residues. The germline V gene has CDR1 MNHEY and CDR2 SVGAGI. The CDR3 here is CASSRGGNTGELFF. CDR3 DNA sequence: TGTGCCAGCAGCCGGGGGGGCAACACCGGGGAGCTGTTTTTT.

The V and J genes are TRBV6-5 and TRBJ1-2, with 7 bases aligning to TRBD1. CDR3 length equals 14 residues. From germline, CDR1 is MNHEY and CDR2 SVGAGI. The J segment lost 2 bases and the V segment lost 6 bases, leaving 6 bases of the junction unmatched. CDR3 loop: CASSLGQSNYGYTF. The CDR3 DNA reads TGTGCCAGCAGCTTGGGACAGTCCAACTATGGCTACACCTTC.

The chain uses TRBV19 and TRBJ1-4; 8 bases line up with TRBD1. In germline, CDR1 is LNHDA, CDR2 SQIVND (reference sequence). This CDR3 contains 14 residues. Unmatched junction bases numbered 15, after V lost 8 bases and J lost 13 bases. CDR3 in amino acids: CASGQDRGGPGLFF. CDR3 nucleotides: TGTGCCAGTGGACAAGACAGGGGTGGTCCAGGACTGTTTTTT.

The chain is built from TRBV24-1 and TRBJ2-1; 12 bases line up with TRBD2. The CDR3 totals 16 residues. J gave up 5 bases and V 8 bases, and 9 bases lay outside the gene matches. From germline, CDR1 is KGHDR and CDR2 SFDVKD. In DNA, the CDR3 is TGTGCCACCACTACTAGCGGGAGGAAGTTGAACAATGAGCAGTTCTTC. Its protein is CATTTSGRKLNNEQFF.